The rows below give T cell receptor beta chains drawn from one sample of a study of T cells after yellow fever vaccination. TCRdb called the 5' RACE reads again in MiXCR, with one record for every CDR3 protein. This table has about 310,000 distinct CDR3 sequences, roughly 4% appearing once. Sequenced material: PBMCs, taken on the day of the yellow fever booster vaccination. These receptors all come from a man between 18 and 29 years old who received the YFV17D yellow fever vaccine. The CDR3 runs from the conserved cysteine through the conserved F or W. The D gene is left open where the match is weak. Some rows have no size entry. The others give once, few or many, or a class for an expanded clone.

v_call: TRBV11-2
j_call: TRBJ2-1
d_call: TRBD2
clone_size: many
cdr3_nt: TGTGCCAGCAGCTTCACTAGCGGGGGGCTTGAGCAGTTCTTC
cdr3_aa: CASSFTSGGLEQFF

v_call: TRBV7-9
j_call: TRBJ1-1
d_call: .
clone_size: many
cdr3_nt: TGTGCCAGCAGCTCCGACCTCCAGGGTTATGATCCTAGCGGAGCTTTCTTT
cdr3_aa: CASSSDLQGYDPSGAFF

v_call: TRBV20-1
j_call: TRBJ2-4
d_call: .
clone_size: many
cdr3_nt: TGCAGTGCCCAAGGCGGGGTCCGAGCCAAAAACATTCAGTACTTC
cdr3_aa: CSAQGGVRAKNIQYF

v_call: TRBV5-1
j_call: TRBJ1-1
d_call: TRBD1
clone_size: many
cdr3_nt: TGCGCCAGCAGCTTGTACGGGACAGGTCATACTGGGACTGAAGCTTTCTTT
cdr3_aa: CASSLYGTGHTGTEAFF

v_call: TRBV29-1
j_call: TRBJ2-5
d_call: .
clone_size: many
cdr3_nt: TGCAGCGTTGAAAAGCCGGCCCGAGAGACCCAGTACTTC
cdr3_aa: CSVEKPARETQYF

v_call: TRBV6-5
j_call: TRBJ1-5
d_call: .
clone_size: few
cdr3_nt: TGTGCCAGCACGTCCTCCGTCGAATCTTTATATAGCAATCAGCCCCAGCATTTT
cdr3_aa: CASTSSVESLYSNQPQHF

v_call: TRBV5-8
j_call: TRBJ1-1
d_call: .
clone_size: many
cdr3_nt: TGTGCCAGCAGCTTACAGCCCTGGGACACTGAAGCTTTCTTT
cdr3_aa: CASSLQPWDTEAFF

v_call: TRBV29-1
j_call: TRBJ2-5
d_call: .
clone_size: few
cdr3_nt: TGCAGCGTAGAACCCTACCAAGAGACCCAGTACTTC
cdr3_aa: CSVEPYQETQYF

v_call: TRBV5-1
j_call: TRBJ1-3
d_call: TRBD1
clone_size: few
cdr3_nt: TGCGCCAGCAGCTTTTCACAGGGGAACACCATATATTTT
cdr3_aa: CASSFSQGNTIYF

v_call: TRBV29-1
j_call: TRBJ1-1
d_call: .
clone_size: .
cdr3_nt: TGCAGCGTTGAAGGGGGAACAGGGTTCACTGAAGCTTTCTTT
cdr3_aa: CSVEGGTGFTEAFF

v_call: TRBV6-1
j_call: TRBJ2-7
d_call: .
clone_size: .
cdr3_nt: TGTGCCAGCAGTGAACTTGCTTACTACGAGCAGTACTTC
cdr3_aa: CASSELAYYEQYF

v_call: TRBV28
j_call: TRBJ2-3
d_call: .
clone_size: many
cdr3_nt: TGTGCCAGCAGTGATAGGGACTTCCTGGCCACAGATACGCAGTATTTT
cdr3_aa: CASSDRDFLATDTQYF

v_call: TRBV6-5
j_call: TRBJ2-3
d_call: .
clone_size: many
cdr3_nt: TGTGCCAGCAAGGGGACACCACAGTCAGCGCAGTATTTT
cdr3_aa: CASKGTPQSAQYF

v_call: TRBV6-5
j_call: TRBJ2-3
d_call: .
clone_size: .
cdr3_nt: TGTGCCAGCAGTTACACGGGGGTCAGCACAGATACGCAGTATTTT
cdr3_aa: CASSYTGVSTDTQYF

v_call: TRBV7-8
j_call: TRBJ2-1
d_call: TRBD2
clone_size: .
cdr3_nt: TGTGCCAGCAGGGCAACTAGCGGGGGGGCCCACTCCTACAATGAGCAGTTCTTC
cdr3_aa: CASRATSGGAHSYNEQFF

v_call: TRBV29-1
j_call: TRBJ2-4
d_call: .
clone_size: many
cdr3_nt: TGCAGCGTTGCCATACAGGGCCGAGGCAAAAACATTCAGTACTTC
cdr3_aa: CSVAIQGRGKNIQYF

v_call: TRBV5-1
j_call: TRBJ2-2
d_call: .
clone_size: few
cdr3_nt: TGCGCCAGCAGCTTGGACGTTCAGGGGACGGCCGGGGAGCTGTTTTTT
cdr3_aa: CASSLDVQGTAGELFF

v_call: TRBV10-3
j_call: TRBJ2-3
d_call: .
clone_size: many
cdr3_nt: TGTGCCATCAGGAGACAGTACCTCACAGATACGCAGTATTTT
cdr3_aa: CAIRRQYLTDTQYF

v_call: TRBV20-1
j_call: TRBJ2-6
d_call: TRBD1
clone_size: few
cdr3_nt: TGCAGTGCTAGGGCAGGGGGTGGGGCCAACGTCCTGACTTTC
cdr3_aa: CSARAGGGANVLTF

v_call: TRBV27
j_call: TRBJ2-1
d_call: TRBD1
clone_size: many
cdr3_nt: TGTGCCAGCAGTTTAAATTGGGACAGAAACAATGAGCAGTTCTTC
cdr3_aa: CASSLNWDRNNEQFF

v_call: TRBV12-3/TRBV12-4
j_call: TRBJ2-3
d_call: .
clone_size: many
cdr3_nt: TGTGCCAGCAGATCGTTGAGGACAGAGCCAGATACGCAGTATTTT
cdr3_aa: CASRSLRTEPDTQYF

v_call: TRBV7-9
j_call: TRBJ2-1
d_call: .
clone_size: many
cdr3_nt: TGTGCCAGCAGCTCCACCTCCGGGGCAAGAAAGCAGTTCTTC
cdr3_aa: CASSSTSGARKQFF

v_call: TRBV20-1
j_call: TRBJ1-6
d_call: TRBD1
clone_size: many
cdr3_nt: TGCAGTGCTAGAGTGGGACAGCATAATTCACCCCTCCACTTT
cdr3_aa: CSARVGQHNSPLHF

v_call: TRBV12-3/TRBV12-4
j_call: TRBJ2-1
d_call: .
clone_size: few
cdr3_nt: TGTGCCAGCAGCCCCGGCCGTGATGAGCAGTTCTTC
cdr3_aa: CASSPGRDEQFF

v_call: TRBV12-3/TRBV12-4
j_call: TRBJ2-3
d_call: .
clone_size: many
cdr3_nt: TGTGCCAGCCTATCAGGAAGTACGCAGTATTTT
cdr3_aa: CASLSGSTQYF

v_call: TRBV5-1
j_call: TRBJ1-1
d_call: TRBD1
clone_size: many
cdr3_nt: TGCGCCAGCGGGGACACCGGGACAGGTAACACTGAAGCTTTCTTT
cdr3_aa: CASGDTGTGNTEAFF